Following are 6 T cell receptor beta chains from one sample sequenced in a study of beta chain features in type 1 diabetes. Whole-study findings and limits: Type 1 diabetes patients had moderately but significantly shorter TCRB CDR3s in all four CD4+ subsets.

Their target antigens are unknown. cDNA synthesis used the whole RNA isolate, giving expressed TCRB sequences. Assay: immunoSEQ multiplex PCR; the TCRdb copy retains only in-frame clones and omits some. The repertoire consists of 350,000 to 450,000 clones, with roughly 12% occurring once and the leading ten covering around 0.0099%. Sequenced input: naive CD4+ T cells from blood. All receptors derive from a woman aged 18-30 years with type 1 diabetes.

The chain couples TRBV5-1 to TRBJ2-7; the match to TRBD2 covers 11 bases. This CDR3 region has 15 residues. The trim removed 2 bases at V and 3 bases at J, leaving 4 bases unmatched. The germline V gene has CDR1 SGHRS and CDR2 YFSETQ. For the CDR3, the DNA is TGCGCCAGCAGCTTATCTGGGACTAGCGGCTACGAGCAGTACTTC. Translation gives CASSLSGTSGYEQYF.

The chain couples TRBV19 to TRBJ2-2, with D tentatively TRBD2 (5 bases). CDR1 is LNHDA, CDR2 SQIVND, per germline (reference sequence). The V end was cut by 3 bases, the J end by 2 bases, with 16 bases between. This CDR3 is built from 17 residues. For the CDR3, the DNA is TGTGCCAGTAGTATCGAGAGGACTTCTACTAACACCGGGGAGCTGTTTTTT. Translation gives CASSIERTSTNTGELFF.

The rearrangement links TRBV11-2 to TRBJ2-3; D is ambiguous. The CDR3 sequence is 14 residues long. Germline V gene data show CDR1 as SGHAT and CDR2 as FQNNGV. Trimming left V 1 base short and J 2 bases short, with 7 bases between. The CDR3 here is CASSLVVLTDTQYF. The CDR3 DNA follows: TGTGCCAGCAGCTTAGTCGTCCTCACAGATACGCAGTATTTT.

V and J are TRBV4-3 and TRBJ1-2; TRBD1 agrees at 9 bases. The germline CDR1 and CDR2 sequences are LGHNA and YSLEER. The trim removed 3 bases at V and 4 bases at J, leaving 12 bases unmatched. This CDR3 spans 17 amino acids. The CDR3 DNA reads TGCGCCAGCAGCCACCCTCCACAGGGGGCTGTAGGCTATGGCTACACCTTC. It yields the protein CASSHPPQGAVGYGYTF.

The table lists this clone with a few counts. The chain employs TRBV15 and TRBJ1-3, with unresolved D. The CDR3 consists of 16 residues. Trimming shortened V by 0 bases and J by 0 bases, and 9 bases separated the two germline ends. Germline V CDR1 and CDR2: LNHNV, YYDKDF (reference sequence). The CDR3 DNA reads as TGTGCCACCAGCAGAGATCTGGCGGACTCTGGAAACACCATATATTTT. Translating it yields CATSRDLADSGNTIYF. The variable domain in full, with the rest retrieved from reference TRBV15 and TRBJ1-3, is DAMVIQNPRYQVTQFGKPVTLSCSQTLNHNVMYWYQQKSSQAPKLLFHYYDKDFNNEADTPDNFQSRRPNTSFCFLDIRSPGLGDTAMYLCATSRDLADSGNTIYFGEGSWLTVV.

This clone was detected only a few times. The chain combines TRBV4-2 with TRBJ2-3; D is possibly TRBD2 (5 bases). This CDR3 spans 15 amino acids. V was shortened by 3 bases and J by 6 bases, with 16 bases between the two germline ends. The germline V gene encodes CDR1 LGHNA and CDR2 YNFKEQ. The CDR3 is CASSQSGLAMDTQYF. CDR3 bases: TGTGCCAGCAGCCAGAGCGGCCTCGCAATGGATACGCAGTATTTT.